This passage covers 17 T cell receptor beta chains from one sample sequenced in a study of T cells in tuberculosis. Method: immunoSEQ multiplex PCR; TCRdb's copy keeps in-frame clones and lacks some. The sample has 20,000 to 25,000 clones, 75% to 90% seen once; the top ten hold about 15%. Sequences were obtained from PBMCs. The source is a donor aged 10 to 29 with latent tuberculosis or without tuberculosis infection.

The gene calls are TRBV5-1 and TRBJ2-1; possible D gene TRBD2, 5 bases. The CDR3 is made up of 12 amino acids. Per the germline V gene, CDR1 is SGHRS and CDR2 is YFSETQ. Trimming took 2 bases from V and 13 from J, leaving 13 bases between them. CDR3 region: CASSFEGTLQFF. CDR3 DNA: TGCGCCAGCAGCTTTGAGGGAACTCTTCAGTTCTTC.

The CDR3 region has the DNA TGCGCCAGCAGCCCTGACAGGGAGGGAAACACCATATATTTT. Its translation: CASSPDREGNTIYF. The rearrangement uses TRBV5-1 and TRBJ1-3, with TRBD1 matching 7 bases. J was trimmed by 4 bases and V by 4 bases; bases with no gene match: 5. The length of the CDR3 is 14 residues. The germline V gene encodes CDR1 SGHRS and CDR2 YFSETQ. Variable domain in full (rest from reference TRBV5-1 and TRBJ1-3): KAGVTQTPRYLIKTRGQQVTLSCSPISGHRSVSWYQQTPGQGLQFLFEYFSETQRNKGNFPGRFSGRQFSNSRSEMNVSTLELGDSALYLCASSPDREGNTIYFGEGSWLTVV.

The CDR3 sequence is CASRDRRSSYEQYF. The CDR3 nucleotides read TGTGCCAGCAGGGACAGGCGAAGCTCCTACGAGCAGTACTTC. This chain connects TRBV11-2 to TRBJ2-7, with 7 bases matching TRBD1. Germline assignment: CDR1 SGHAT and CDR2 FQNNGV. V trimming: 6 bases; J trimming: 0 bases; junction bases outside the gene matches: 5. The CDR3 runs to 14 residues.

The chain combines TRBV19 with TRBJ1-1; maybe TRBD1 (6 bases). There are 16 residues in the CDR3. Germline assignment: CDR1 LNHDA and CDR2 SQIVND (reference sequence). V lost 7 bases, J lost 1 base, and 19 bases lay in between. CDR3 nucleotide sequence: TGTGCCAGTACCCCTTTAACGGGGGGGCAGAACACTGAAGCTTTCTTT. Amino acid sequence: CASTPLTGGQNTEAFF.

This clone was counted a few times. The chain employs TRBV2 and TRBJ1-5; tentative D call: TRBD1 (5 bases). Germline V gene data show CDR1 as SNHLY and CDR2 as FYNNEI. This CDR3 spans 15 amino acids. Trimming pared 6 bases from V and 0 bases from J, leaving 12 bases between. CDR3 amino acids: CASSDSSYSNQPQHF. In nucleotides, the CDR3 is TGTGCCAGCAGCGACAGTTCCTATAGCAATCAGCCCCAGCATTTT.

The chain recombines TRBV7-2 with TRBJ1-4; D unclear. V was shortened by 5 bases and J by 5 bases, with 9 bases between the two germline ends. The CDR3 covers 13 residues. Germline CDR1 reads SGHTA; CDR2 reads FQGNSA. CDR3 sequence reads: CASSRGGNEKLFF. CDR3 in DNA: TGTGCCAGCAGCCGAGGAGGGAATGAAAAACTGTTTTTT.

V is TRBV25-1 and J is TRBJ2-2; D possibly corresponds to TRBD1 (6 bases). CDR1 and CDR2 from the germline V gene are MGHDK and SYGVNS. The CDR3 consists of 16 residues. V shed 3 bases and J shed 5 bases, with 16 bases lying between them. CDR3 region: CASSDQRRQGTGELFF. The DNA of the CDR3 is TGTGCCAGCAGTGATCAAAGACGCCAGGGGACCGGGGAGCTGTTTTTT.

This rearrangement joins TRBV19 to TRBJ1-5; 7 nucleotides line up with TRBD1. Germline V gene lookup returns CDR1 LNHDA and CDR2 SQIVND (reference sequence). The length of the CDR3 is 15 residues. The J segment lost 2 bases and the V segment lost 5 bases, leaving 6 bases of the junction unmatched. CDR3 residues: CASSDQQGGNQPQHF. In DNA, the CDR3 is TGTGCCAGTAGTGATCAGCAGGGGGGCAATCAGCCCCAGCATTTT.

This chain joins TRBV6-5 and TRBJ2-3; possible D gene TRBD2, 6 bases. The CDR3 consists of 15 residues. Germline V gene data show CDR1 as MNHEY and CDR2 as SVGAGI. V was shortened by 5 bases and J by 5 bases, with 17 bases between the two germline ends. As DNA, the CDR3 is TGTGCCAGCAGTCGGCCCGACAGCGGGCGAGATACGCAGTATTTT. This encodes CASSRPDSGRDTQYF.

This clone was observed a single time. The rearrangement uses TRBV4-1 and TRBJ2-7, with TRBD1 identical over 9 bases. V shed 2 bases, J shed 2 bases, and the junction held 7 bases outside the gene matches. Germline-derived CDR1 and CDR2 are MGHRA and YSYEKL. The CDR3 totals 16 residues. The CDR3 DNA is TGCGCCAGCAGCCAAAGGACAGGGGTCGTCCCCTACGAGCAGTACTTC. It translates to CASSQRTGVVPYEQYF.

This chain connects TRBV5-1 to TRBJ2-5; 10 bases are a match to TRBD2. V lost 0 bases to trimming and J lost 5 bases; unmatched junction nucleotides: 7. CDR1 is SGHRS, CDR2 YFSETQ, per germline. CDR3 size: 16 residues. CDR3 sequence (DNA): TGCGCCAGCAGCTTGGCCCCCGCTAGCGGGGGTGAGACCCAGTACTTC. Amino acids: CASSLAPASGGETQYF.

V and J are TRBV2 and TRBJ1-2; TRBD1 is a possible D gene (6 bases). Trimming left V 4 bases short and J 1 base short, with 16 bases between. Germline values: CDR1 SNHLY, CDR2 FYNNEI. The CDR3 spans 16 residues. CDR3 loop: CASSVGRQVINYGYTF. The CDR3 bases are TGTGCCAGCAGTGTTGGGCGACAGGTGATTAACTATGGCTACACCTTC.

The chain couples TRBV19 to TRBJ1-2, with 7 bases that match TRBD1. This CDR3 comprises 17 residues. Germline assignment: CDR1 LNHDA and CDR2 SQIVND (reference sequence). J gave up 2 bases and V 5 bases, and 14 bases lay outside the gene matches. CDR3 protein: CASSPPGQWISNYGYTF. The CDR3 coding sequence is TGTGCCAGTAGTCCCCCGGGACAGTGGATCAGCAACTATGGCTACACCTTC.

This chain connects TRBV7-2 to TRBJ2-5; tentatively, D is TRBD2 (6 bases). The CDR3 loop spans 15 amino acids. Trimming removed 4 bases from V and 6 bases from J, with 18 bases in between. Per germline, CDR1 SGHTA and CDR2 FQGNSA. The CDR3 DNA sequence: TGTGCCAGCAGCTCTCAGGGACTCGGCGCGAAGACCCAGTACTTC. It encodes CASSSQGLGAKTQYF.

V usage is TRBV6-1 and J usage is TRBJ2-2, with 10 bases matching TRBD1. CDR3 length: 15 amino acids. V shed 7 bases, J shed 3 bases, and the junction held 5 bases outside the gene matches. Per the germline V gene, CDR1 is MNHNS and CDR2 is SASEGT. In nucleotides, the CDR3 is TGTGCCAGCACGCGACAGGGGGCGGACACCGGGGAGCTGTTTTTT. It yields the protein CASTRQGADTGELFF.

This chain links TRBV13 with TRBJ2-1; TRBD1 aligns across 7 bases. CDR1 is PRHDT and CDR2 is FYEKMQ in the germline V gene (reference sequence). The CDR3 consists of 16 residues. V was clipped by 1 base and J by 5 bases; unmatched bases: 8. The CDR3 bases are TGTGCCAGCAGCTTAGAGGAGACAGGGAAAGACAATGAGCAGTTCTTC. It is translated as CASSLEETGKDNEQFF.

The V gene is TRBV5-1, the J gene TRBJ2-1, with 14 bases matching TRBD2. This CDR3 has 18 residues. Germline V gives CDR1 SGHRS, CDR2 YFSETQ. V shed 4 bases and J 12 bases; nucleotides not matched to a gene: 18. CDR3 sequence: CASSIRNVWTSGGSGQFF. Here the CDR3 DNA reads TGCGCCAGCAGCATACGAAACGTTTGGACTAGCGGGGGGAGCGGGCAGTTCTTC.